This T cell receptor beta chain appears in the sequencing data of a study of metastatic and nonmetastatic thyroid tumors (dated by TCRdb to about 2020). Background on the whole study: The researchers compared repertoires between peripheral blood samples and tumor or nodule tissue samples from patients with malignant or benign thyroid disease. What the study reported, not specific to this receptor: In both blood and tumor samples, TCR beta diversity was reported to be significantly higher in malignant tumors than in benign nodules.

Before undergoing thyroid surgery, none of the patients had been given any kind of treatment. Using T-cell receptor beta sequencing, the study looked back at clinical samples from patients collected from the early 2010s to the late 2010s. V drops 4 bases and J drops 0 bases, leaving 14 bases in between. According to the germline V gene, CDR1 reads SGHAT and CDR2 reads FQNNGV. From cysteine to phenylalanine, the CDR3 is 16 amino acids long. Just CDR3 DNA is preserved here, 48 bases in frame from base 1. Library preparation was by PCR. TCRdb lists the instrument as Illumina HiSeq 4000. High-throughput sequencing was used to profile the TCR beta-chain CDR3 region of every patient. Under the source paper's analysis protocol: CDR3 differences across clinicopathological groups were used to build a classifier for discriminating distant-metastatic papillary thyroid cancer patients. Repertoire diversity was assessed with the Shannon index, and tumor-blood repertoire similarity with the Morisita-Horn index. TCRdb reprocessing: public reads trimmed at Q25 with fastp, clones called with MiXCR, in-frame beta chains kept. Here the V and J calls rest on TCRdb's processing, not on the authors' analysis. Across this sample there are more than 20,000 clones, with around 12% seen only once. The biggest ten clones account for roughly 25% of the sample.

This clone was counted at least ten times. What antigen it recognizes has not been identified. Base qualities are not recorded, but no much larger clone differs from it by a single base. The TCR sequence derives from a female donor with papillary thyroid cancer or a benign thyroid nodule (not recorded which). Some clones in this sample may be carry-over from other donors' samples. The sequence is built from TRBV11-2 and TRBJ2-3; possibly the D gene is TRBD2, per 5 matching bases. The sample taken for sequencing was blood. Read as DNA, the sequence is TGTGCCAGCAGCTCCTTTCCCCGAGGGAGCACAGATACGCAGTATTTT. This encodes CASSSFPRGSTDTQYF.